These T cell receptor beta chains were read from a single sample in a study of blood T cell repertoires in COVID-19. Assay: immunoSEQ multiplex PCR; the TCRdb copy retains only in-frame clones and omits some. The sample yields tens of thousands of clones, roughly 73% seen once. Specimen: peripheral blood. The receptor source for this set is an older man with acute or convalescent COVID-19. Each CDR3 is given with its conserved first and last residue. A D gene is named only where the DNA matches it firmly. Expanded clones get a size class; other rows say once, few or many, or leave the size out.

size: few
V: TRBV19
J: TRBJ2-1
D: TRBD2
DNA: TGTGCCAGTATTCCACGGGCCCTAGCGGGAGTTTATAATGAGCAGTTCTTC
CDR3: CASIPRALAGVYNEQFF

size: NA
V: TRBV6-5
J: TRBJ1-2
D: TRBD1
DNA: TGTGCCAGCACCCCCGGGACAGGGGCCGGCTACACCTTC
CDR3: CASTPGTGAGYTF

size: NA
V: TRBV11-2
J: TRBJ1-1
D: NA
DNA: TGTGCCAGCAGCTTAGTCCCAGGGGTCACTGAAGCTTTCTTT
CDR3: CASSLVPGVTEAFF

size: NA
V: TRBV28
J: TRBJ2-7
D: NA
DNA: TGTGCCAGCAGCGAAATGGGGCTAGTACACTACGAGCAGTACTTC
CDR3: CASSEMGLVHYEQYF

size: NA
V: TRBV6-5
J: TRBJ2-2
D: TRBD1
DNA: TGTGCCAGCAGTCCGGGACAGCCGAACACCGGGGAGCTGTTTTTT
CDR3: CASSPGQPNTGELFF

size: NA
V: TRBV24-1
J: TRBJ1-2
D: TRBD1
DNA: TGTGCCCAACAACCGGGACAGCGAGCTAATGGCTACACCTTC
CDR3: CAQQPGQRANGYTF

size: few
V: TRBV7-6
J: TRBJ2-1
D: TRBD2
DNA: TGTGCCAGCAGCCCCCGGACTAGCGGGATGGGGGACAATGAGCAGTTCTTC
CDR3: CASSPRTSGMGDNEQFF

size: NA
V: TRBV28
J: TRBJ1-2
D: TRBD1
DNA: TGTGCCAGCAGCCGGGACAGGGGTCTTGGTGGCTACACCTTC
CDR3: CASSRDRGLGGYTF

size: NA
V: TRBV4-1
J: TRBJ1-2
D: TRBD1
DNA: TGCGCCAGCAGCCAAGATCCGGACAGGGTGGCGAGGGGCTACACCTTC
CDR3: CASSQDPDRVARGYTF

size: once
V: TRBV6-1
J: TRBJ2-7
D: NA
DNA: TGTGCCAGCAGTGTTTTCCGGGACTCTGACTTTTACGAGCAGTACTTC
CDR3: CASSVFRDSDFYEQYF

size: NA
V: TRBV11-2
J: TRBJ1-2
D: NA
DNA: TGTGCCAGCAGCTTCCGGGAGGGGTATGGCTACACCTTC
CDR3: CASSFREGYGYTF

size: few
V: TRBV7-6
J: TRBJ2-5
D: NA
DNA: TGTGCCAGCAGCTTAGGGTATGGGGGCGTAGAGACCCAGTACTTC
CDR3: CASSLGYGGVETQYF

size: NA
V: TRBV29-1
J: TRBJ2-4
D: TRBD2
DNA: TGCAGCGTTGATGAGACTAGCGGGAGTATGGCCAAAAACATTCAGTACTTC
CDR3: CSVDETSGSMAKNIQYF

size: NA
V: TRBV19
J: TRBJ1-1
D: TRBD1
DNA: TGTGCCAGTAGTGACAGGGGGCATACTGAAGCTTTCTTT
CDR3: CASSDRGHTEAFF

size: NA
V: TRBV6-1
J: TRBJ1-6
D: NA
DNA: TGTGCCAGCAGTGACGGGTCCTCCGGCCAGGGGAGTTCACCCCTCCACTTT
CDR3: CASSDGSSGQGSSPLHF

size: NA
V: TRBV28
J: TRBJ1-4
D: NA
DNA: TGTGCCAGCAAGGACAGCTCCCGACTCTCAACTAATGAAAAACTGTTTTTT
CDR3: CASKDSSRLSTNEKLFF

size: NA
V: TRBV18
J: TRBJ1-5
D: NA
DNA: TGTGCCAGCTCATCGGGACTGGAGAGTCAGCCCCAGCATTTT
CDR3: CASSSGLESQPQHF

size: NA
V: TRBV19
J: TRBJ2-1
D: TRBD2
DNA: TGTGCCAGTACCCCCTCCTTGCGCGGGAGCTCCTACAATGAGCAGTTCTTC
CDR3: CASTPSLRGSSYNEQFF

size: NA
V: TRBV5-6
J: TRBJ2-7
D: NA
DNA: TGTGCCAGCAGCTTGCGGGGTTACGAGCAGTACTTC
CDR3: CASSLRGYEQYF

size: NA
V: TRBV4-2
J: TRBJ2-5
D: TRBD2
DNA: TGTGCCAGCAGCCAAGGGACTAGCGGGAGGCTCGAGACCCAGTACTTC
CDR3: CASSQGTSGRLETQYF

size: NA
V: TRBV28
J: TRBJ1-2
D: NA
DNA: TGTGCCAGCAGTCCCCAGTTGAATGGCTACACCTTC
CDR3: CASSPQLNGYTF

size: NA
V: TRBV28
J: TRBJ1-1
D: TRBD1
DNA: TGTGCCAGCAGTTCCCCGGGACAGGGGGCGAACACTGAAGCTTTCTTT
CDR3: CASSSPGQGANTEAFF

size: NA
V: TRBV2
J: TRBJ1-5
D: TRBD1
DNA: TGTGCCAGCGCGGAACAGGGGTATCAGCCCCAGCATTTT
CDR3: CASAEQGYQPQHF

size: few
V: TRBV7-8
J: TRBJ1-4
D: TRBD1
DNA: TGTGCCAGCAGCCTAAATGGACAGGGGAAAAATGAAAAACTGTTTTTT
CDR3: CASSLNGQGKNEKLFF

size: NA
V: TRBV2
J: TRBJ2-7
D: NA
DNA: TGTGCCAGCACCCACCCGAGGCAGTCGGGGGAGCAGTACTTC
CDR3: CASTHPRQSGEQYF

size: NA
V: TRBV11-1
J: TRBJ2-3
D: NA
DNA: TGTGCCAGCAGCTTATACGGAGGTACAGATACGCAGTATTTT
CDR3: CASSLYGGTDTQYF

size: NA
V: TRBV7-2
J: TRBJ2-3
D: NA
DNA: TGTGCCAGCAGCTTAAGAGGAGCAGATACGCAGTATTTT
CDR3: CASSLRGADTQYF

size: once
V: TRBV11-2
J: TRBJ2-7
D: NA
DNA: TGTGCCAGCAGCATTTCTAGCAATGAGCAGTACTTC
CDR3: CASSISSNEQYF

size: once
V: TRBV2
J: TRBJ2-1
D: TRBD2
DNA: TGTGCCAGCAGTTCCCGACTAGCGGGAAATAGGAATGAGCAGTTCTTC
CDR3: CASSSRLAGNRNEQFF

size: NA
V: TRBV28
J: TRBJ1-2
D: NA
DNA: TGTGCCAGCAGTTCCGTGGACAGAAAGGATGGCTACACCTTC
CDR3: CASSSVDRKDGYTF

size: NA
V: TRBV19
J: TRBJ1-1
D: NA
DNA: TGTGCCAGTATTGATAGTCAGGGGCACACTGAAGCTTTCTTT
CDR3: CASIDSQGHTEAFF

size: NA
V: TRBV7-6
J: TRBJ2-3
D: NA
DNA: TGTGCCAGCAGCCCGAGGACTCTCCGGGTCACAGATACGCAGTATTTT
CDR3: CASSPRTLRVTDTQYF

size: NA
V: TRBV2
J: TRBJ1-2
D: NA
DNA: TGTGCCAGCAGTCGCGGGGGAGGGATAACTAATGGCTACACCTTC
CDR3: CASSRGGGITNGYTF

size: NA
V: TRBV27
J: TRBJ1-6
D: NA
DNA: TGTGCCAGCAGTATCCTTAATTCACCCCTCCACTTT
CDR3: CASSILNSPLHF

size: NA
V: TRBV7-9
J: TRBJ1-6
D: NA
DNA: TGTGCCAGCACCCGGGAGTATAATTCACCCCTCCACTTT
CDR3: CASTREYNSPLHF

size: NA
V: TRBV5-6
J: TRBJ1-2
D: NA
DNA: TGTGCCAGCAGCTTGGCGTACCCTCGGGGGGGGCAAGGCTACACCTTC
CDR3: CASSLAYPRGGQGYTF

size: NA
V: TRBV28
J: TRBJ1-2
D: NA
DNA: TGTGCCAGCAGTTTATTAGGGACTGGGGAATTAGGGGGCTACACCTTC
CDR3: CASSLLGTGELGGYTF

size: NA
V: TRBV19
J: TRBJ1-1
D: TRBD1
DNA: TGTGCCAGTAGTCCCGGACAGGCTCGGACTGAAGCTTTCTTT
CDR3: CASSPGQARTEAFF

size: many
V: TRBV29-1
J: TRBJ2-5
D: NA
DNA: TGCAGCGATTTAAATGGGTTCGGAGGGGAGACCCAGTACTTC
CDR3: CSDLNGFGGETQYF

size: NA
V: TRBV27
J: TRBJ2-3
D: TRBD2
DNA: TGTGCCAGCAGTGTCTCACCGGGACTAGTGCAGTATTTT
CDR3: CASSVSPGLVQYF

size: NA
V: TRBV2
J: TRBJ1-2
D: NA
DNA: TGTGCCAGCAGTGACCGGGGTTCCGATGGCTACACCTTC
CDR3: CASSDRGSDGYTF

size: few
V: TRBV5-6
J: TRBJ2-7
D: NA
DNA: TGTGCCAGCAGCCGTGACAGGTTTTTCTCCTACGAGCAGTACTTC
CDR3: CASSRDRFFSYEQYF

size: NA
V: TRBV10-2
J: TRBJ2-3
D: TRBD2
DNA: TGCGCCAGCGGGTTAGCGGGGGCGCGCACAGATACGCAGTATTTT
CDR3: CASGLAGARTDTQYF

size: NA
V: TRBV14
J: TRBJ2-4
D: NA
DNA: TGTGCCAGCAGCCAAAGACAGACAGCCACACTAGCCAAAAACATTCAGTACTTC
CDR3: CASSQRQTATLAKNIQYF

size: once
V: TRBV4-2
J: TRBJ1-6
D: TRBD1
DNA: TGTGCCAGCAGCCAAGCCACAGGGGCATCACCCCTCCACTTT
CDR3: CASSQATGASPLHF

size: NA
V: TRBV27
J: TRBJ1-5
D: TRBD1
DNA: TGTGCCAGCAGTTTATCCGGCAGGGGGCTGGATCAGCCCCAGCATTTT
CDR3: CASSLSGRGLDQPQHF

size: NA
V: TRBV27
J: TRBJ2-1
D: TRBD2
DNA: TGTGCCAGCAGAGGAGAGCGGGAGTACAATGAGCAGTTCTTC
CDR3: CASRGEREYNEQFF

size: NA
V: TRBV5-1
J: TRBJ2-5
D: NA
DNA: TGCGCCAGCAGCGGTGGGACTCCTTTCAAAGAGACCCAGTACTTC
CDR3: CASSGGTPFKETQYF

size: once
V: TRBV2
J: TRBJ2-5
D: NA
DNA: TGTGCCAGCAGTGAGGGGGGACTCCCGCAAGAGACCCAGTACTTC
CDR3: CASSEGGLPQETQYF

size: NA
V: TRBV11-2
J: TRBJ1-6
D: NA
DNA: TGTGCCAGCAGCAGAGGGGGAGTCTATAATTCACCCCTCCACTTT
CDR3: CASSRGGVYNSPLHF

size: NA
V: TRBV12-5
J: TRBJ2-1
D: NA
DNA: TGTGCTAGTGGTTTGGTACGGCAGCGGCCTACAAATGAGCAGTTCTTC
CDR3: CASGLVRQRPTNEQFF

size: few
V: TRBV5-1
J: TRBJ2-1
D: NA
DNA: TGCGCCAGCAGTCGATCTGGGCATGAGCAGTTCTTC
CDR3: CASSRSGHEQFF

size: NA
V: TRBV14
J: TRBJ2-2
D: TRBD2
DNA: TGTGCCAGCAGCCACTTAACACTAGCGGGGGCCACCGGGGAGCTGTTTTTT
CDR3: CASSHLTLAGATGELFF